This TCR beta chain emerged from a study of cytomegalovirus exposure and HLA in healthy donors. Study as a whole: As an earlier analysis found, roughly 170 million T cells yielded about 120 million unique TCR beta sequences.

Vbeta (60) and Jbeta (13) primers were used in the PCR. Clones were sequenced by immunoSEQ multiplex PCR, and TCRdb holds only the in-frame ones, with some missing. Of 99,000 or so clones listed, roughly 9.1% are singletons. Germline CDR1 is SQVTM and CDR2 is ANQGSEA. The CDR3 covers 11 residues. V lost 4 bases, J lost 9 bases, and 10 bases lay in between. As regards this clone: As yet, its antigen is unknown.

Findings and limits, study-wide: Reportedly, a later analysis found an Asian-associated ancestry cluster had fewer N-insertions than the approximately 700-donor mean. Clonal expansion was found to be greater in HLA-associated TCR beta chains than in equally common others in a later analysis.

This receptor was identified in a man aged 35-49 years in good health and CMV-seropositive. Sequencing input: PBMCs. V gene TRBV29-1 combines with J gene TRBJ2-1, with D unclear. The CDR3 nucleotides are TGCAGCGTTGGAAGAGTTGTTGAGCAGTTCTTC. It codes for CSVGRVVEQFF.